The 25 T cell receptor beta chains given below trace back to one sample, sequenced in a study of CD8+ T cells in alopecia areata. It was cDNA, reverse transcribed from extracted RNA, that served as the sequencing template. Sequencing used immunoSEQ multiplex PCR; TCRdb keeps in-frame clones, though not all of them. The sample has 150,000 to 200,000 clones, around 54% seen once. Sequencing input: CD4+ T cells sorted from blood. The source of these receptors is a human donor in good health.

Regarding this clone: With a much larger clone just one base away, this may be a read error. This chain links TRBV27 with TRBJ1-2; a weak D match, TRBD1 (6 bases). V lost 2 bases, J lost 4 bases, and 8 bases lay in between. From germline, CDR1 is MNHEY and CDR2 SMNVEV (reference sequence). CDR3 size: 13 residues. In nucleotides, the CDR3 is TGTGCCAGCAGTTTACAGGGGATCTATGGCTACACCTTC. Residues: CASSLQGIYGYTF.

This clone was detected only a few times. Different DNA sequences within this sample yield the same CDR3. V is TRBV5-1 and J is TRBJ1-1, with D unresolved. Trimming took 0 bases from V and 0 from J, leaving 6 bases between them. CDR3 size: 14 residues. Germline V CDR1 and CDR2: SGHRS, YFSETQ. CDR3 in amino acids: CASSLEDLNTEAFF. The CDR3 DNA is TGCGCCAGCAGCTTGGAAGACCTGAACACTGAAGCTTTCTTT. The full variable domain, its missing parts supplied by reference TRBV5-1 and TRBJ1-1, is KAGVTQTPRYLIKTRGQQVTLSCSPISGHRSVSWYQQTPGQGLQFLFEYFSETQRNKGNFPGRFSGRQFSNSRSEMNVSTLELGDSALYLCASSLEDLNTEAFFGQGTRLTVV.

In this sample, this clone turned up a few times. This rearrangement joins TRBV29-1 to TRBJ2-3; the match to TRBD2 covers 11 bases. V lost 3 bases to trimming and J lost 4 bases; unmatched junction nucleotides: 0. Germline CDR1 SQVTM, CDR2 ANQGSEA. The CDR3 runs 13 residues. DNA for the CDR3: TGCAGCGTTGAGACTAGCGGGGCAGATACGCAGTATTTT. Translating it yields CSVETSGADTQYF.

This CDR3 is CASSQGWKQFF. CDR3 nucleotides: TGTGCCAGCAGTCAGGGGTGGAAGCAGTTCTTC. The chain links TRBV25-1 to TRBJ2-1; D possibly corresponds to TRBD1 (6 bases). V shed 5 bases and J shed 11 bases, with 10 bases lying between them. The germline gives CDR1 MGHDK, CDR2 SYGVNS. This CDR3 comprises 11 residues.

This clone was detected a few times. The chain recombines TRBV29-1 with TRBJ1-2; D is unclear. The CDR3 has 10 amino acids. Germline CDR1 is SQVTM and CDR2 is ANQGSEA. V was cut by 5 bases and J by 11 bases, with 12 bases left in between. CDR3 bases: TGCAGCGTTTGGGATCAGAAGTACACCTTC. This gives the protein CSVWDQKYTF.

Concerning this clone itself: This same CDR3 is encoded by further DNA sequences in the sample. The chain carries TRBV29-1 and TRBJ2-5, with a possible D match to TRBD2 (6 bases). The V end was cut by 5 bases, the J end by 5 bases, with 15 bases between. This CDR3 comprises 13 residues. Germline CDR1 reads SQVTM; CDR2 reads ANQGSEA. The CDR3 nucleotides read TGCAGCGTTAGGAGGGGAAGTGGGGAGACCCAGTACTTC. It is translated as CSVRRGSGETQYF.

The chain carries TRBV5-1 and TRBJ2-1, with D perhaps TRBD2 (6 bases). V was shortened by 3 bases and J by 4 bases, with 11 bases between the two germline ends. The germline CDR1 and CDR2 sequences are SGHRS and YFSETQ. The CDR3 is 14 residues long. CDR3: CASSWGGQYNEQFF. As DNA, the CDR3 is TGCGCCAGCAGCTGGGGAGGACAATACAATGAGCAGTTCTTC.

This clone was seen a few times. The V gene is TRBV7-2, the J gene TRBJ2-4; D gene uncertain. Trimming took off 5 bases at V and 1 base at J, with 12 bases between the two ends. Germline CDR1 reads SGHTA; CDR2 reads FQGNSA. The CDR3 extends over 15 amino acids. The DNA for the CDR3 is TGTGCCAGCAGCCCAGCTGCGGTCGCCAAAAACATTCAGTACTTC. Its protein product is CASSPAAVAKNIQYF.

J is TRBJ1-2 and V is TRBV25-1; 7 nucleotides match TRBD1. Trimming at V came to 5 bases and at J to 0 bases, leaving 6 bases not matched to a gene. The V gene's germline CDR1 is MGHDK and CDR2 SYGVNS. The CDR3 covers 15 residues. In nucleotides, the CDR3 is TGTGCCAGCAGTCAAAGGGGGCTAGCTAACTATGGCTACACCTTC. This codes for CASSQRGLANYGYTF.

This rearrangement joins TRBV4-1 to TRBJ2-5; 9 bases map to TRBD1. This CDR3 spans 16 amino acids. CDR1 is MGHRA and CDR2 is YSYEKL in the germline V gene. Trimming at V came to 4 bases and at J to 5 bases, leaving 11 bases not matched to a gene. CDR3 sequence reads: CASSLWTGARRETQYF. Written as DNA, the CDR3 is TGCGCCAGCAGCCTTTGGACAGGGGCTCGCCGGGAGACCCAGTACTTC.

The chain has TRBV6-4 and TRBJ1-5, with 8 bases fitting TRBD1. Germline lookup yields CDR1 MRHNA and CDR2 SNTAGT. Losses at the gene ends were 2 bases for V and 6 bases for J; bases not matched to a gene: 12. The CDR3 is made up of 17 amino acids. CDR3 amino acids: CASSDRKATGVSQPQHF. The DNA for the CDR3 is TGTGCCAGCAGTGACAGGAAGGCGACAGGGGTATCTCAGCCCCAGCATTTT.

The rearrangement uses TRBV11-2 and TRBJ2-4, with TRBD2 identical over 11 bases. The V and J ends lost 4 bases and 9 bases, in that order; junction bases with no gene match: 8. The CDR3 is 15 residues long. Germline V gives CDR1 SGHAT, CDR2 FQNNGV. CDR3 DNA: TGTGCCAGCAGCTCCCTTAGCGGGAGGGCCAGCATTCAGTACTTC. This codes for CASSSLSGRASIQYF.

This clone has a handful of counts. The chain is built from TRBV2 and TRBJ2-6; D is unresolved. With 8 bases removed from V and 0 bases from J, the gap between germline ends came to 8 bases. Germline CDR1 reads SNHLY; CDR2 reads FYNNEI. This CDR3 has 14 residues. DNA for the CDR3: TGTGCCAGCGCTGACGGCTCTGGGGCCAACGTCCTGACTTTC. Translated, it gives CASADGSGANVLTF.

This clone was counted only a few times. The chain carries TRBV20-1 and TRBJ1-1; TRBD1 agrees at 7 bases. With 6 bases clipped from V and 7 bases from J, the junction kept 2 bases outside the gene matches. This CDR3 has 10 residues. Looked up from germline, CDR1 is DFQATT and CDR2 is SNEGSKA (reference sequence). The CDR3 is CSAGQVEAFF. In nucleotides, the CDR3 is TGCAGTGCCGGACAGGTTGAAGCTTTCTTT.

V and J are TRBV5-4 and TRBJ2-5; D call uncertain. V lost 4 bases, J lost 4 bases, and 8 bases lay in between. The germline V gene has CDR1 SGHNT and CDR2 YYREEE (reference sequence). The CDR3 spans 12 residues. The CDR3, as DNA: TGTGCCAGCAGCGGGGTCCTAGAGACCCAGTACTTC. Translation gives CASSGVLETQYF.

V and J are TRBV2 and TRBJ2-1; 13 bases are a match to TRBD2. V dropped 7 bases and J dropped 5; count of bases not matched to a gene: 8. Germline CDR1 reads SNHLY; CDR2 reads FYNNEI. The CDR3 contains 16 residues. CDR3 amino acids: CASTSRGTSGNNEQFF. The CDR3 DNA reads TGTGCCAGCACTAGCAGAGGGACTAGCGGGAACAATGAGCAGTTCTTC.

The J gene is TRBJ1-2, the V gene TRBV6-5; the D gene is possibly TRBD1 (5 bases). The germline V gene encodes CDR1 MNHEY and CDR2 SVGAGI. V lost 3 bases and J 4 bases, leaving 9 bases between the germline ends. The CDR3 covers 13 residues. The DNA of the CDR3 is TGTGCCAGCAGTTATGGGGGGAGCTATGGCTACACCTTC. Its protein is CASSYGGSYGYTF.

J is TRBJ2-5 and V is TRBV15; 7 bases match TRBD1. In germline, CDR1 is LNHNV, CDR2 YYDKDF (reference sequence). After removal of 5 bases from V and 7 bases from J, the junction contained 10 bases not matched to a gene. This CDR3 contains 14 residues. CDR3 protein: CATSRPGQSLTQYF. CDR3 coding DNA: TGTGCCACCAGCCGACCGGGACAGAGCTTGACCCAGTACTTC.

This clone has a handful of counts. The chain's CDR3 is CASSQGGSGRLATQYF. CDR3 coding DNA: TGCGCCAGCAGCCAAGGCGGCAGCGGGAGATTGGCTACGCAGTATTTT. The chain joins TRBV4-1 to TRBJ2-3, with TRBD2 identical over 8 bases. Per the germline V gene, CDR1 is MGHRA and CDR2 is YSYEKL. V was clipped by 1 base and J by 8 bases; unmatched bases: 11. The CDR3 covers 16 residues.

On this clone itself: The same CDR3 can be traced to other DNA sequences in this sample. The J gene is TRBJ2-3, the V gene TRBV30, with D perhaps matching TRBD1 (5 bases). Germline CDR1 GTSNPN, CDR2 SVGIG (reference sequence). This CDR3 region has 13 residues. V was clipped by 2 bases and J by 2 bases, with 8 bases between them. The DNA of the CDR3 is TGTGCCTGGAGTACAGGTTCCACAGATACGCAGTATTTT. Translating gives CAWSTGSTDTQYF. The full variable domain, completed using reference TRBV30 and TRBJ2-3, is SQTIHQWPATLVQPVGSPLSLECTVEGTSNPNLYWYRQAAGRGLQLLFYSVGIGQISSEVPQNLSASRPQDRQFILSSKKLLLSDSGFYLCAWSTGSTDTQYFGPGTRLTVL.

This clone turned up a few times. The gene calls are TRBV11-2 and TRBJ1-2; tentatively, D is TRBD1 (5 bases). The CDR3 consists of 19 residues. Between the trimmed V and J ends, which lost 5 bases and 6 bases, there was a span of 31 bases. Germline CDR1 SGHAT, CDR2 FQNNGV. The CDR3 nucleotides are TGTGCCAGCAGCCGAACCTTGCCCGGGACTCACGGAACTGGCGATGGCTACACCTTC. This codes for CASSRTLPGTHGTGDGYTF.

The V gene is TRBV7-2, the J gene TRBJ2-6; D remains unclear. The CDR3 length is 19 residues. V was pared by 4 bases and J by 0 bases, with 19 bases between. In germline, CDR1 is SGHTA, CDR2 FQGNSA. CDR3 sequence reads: CASSSRSATRNSGANVLTF. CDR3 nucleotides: TGTGCCAGCAGCTCCCGGTCGGCAACCCGAAACTCTGGGGCCAACGTCCTGACTTTC.

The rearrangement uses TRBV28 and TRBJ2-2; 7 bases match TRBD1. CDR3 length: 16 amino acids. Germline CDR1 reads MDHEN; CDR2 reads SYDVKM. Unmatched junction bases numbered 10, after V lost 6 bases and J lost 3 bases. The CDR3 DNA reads TGTGCCAGCAGCTCCCTGACAGGGTTGGACACCGGGGAGCTGTTTTTT. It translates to CASSSLTGLDTGELFF. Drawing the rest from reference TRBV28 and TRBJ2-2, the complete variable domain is DVKVTQSSRYLVKRTGEKVFLECVQDMDHENMFWYRQDPGLGLRLIYFSYDVKMKEKGDIPEGYSVSREKKERFSLILESASTNQTSMYLCASSSLTGLDTGELFFGEGSRLTVL.

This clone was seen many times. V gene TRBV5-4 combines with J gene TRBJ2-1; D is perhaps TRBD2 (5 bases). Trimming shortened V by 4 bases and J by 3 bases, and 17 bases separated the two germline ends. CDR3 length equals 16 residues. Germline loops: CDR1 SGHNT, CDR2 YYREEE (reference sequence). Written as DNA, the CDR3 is TGTGCCAGCAGCCCGGGGAATTCTGCCCGCTACAATGAGCAGTTCTTC. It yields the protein CASSPGNSARYNEQFF.

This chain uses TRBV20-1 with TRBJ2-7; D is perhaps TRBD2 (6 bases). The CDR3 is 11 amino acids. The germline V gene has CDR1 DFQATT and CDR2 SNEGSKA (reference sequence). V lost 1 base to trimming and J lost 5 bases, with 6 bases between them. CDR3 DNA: TGCAGTGCTAGAGCTAGCGACGAGCAGTACTTC. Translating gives CSARASDEQYF.